This paragraph reports one TCR beta chain. The CDR3 loop spans 14 amino acids. Germline values: CDR1 KGHSH, CDR2 LQKENI. Trimming removed 0 bases from V and 8 bases from J, with 10 bases in between. This specimen belongs to a study of cytomegalovirus exposure and HLA in healthy donors. PCR primers comprised 60 Vbeta and 13 Jbeta primers. Clones were read by immunoSEQ multiplex PCR, and TCRdb kept only the in-frame ones, dropping some. Of around 130,000 clones in the sample, less than 85% were seen once. The sample taken for sequencing was PBMCs. The source is a middle-aged woman in good health and CMV-seropositive. This chain uses TRBV18 with TRBJ1-4, with D unresolved. CDR3 amino acids: CASSPPPAGEKLFF. The CDR3 DNA reads as TGTGCCAGCTCACCACCGCCGGCCGGGGAAAAACTGTTTTTT.